This TCR beta chain was sequenced in a study of cytomegalovirus exposure and HLA in healthy donors. General study results and limits: Earlier analysis yielded a pattern in which most TCR beta V segments were productive about 87% or about 30% of the time. In a later analysis, HLA-associated TCR beta chains were more clonally expanded than equally common others. High sensitivity and specificity were reportedly achieved when the classifier diagnosed cytomegalovirus status.

Of note for this clone: The antigen is unknown.

CDR1 is SQVTM and CDR2 is ANQGSEA in the germline V gene. The CDR3 consists of 14 residues. Researchers ran the PCR with 60 Vbeta and 13 Jbeta primers. Generated by immunoSEQ multiplex PCR, the TCRdb table keeps only in-frame clones and is missing some. Of about 160,000 clones listed, 60% to 85% are singletons. The chain combines TRBV29-1 with TRBJ2-5; TRBD1 agrees at 11 bases. Gene TRBJ2-7 matches the end of the DNA better, so the J call may be wrong. The sample consisted of PBMCs. This sequence originates from a woman between 50 and 59 years old in good health and CMV-seropositive. The CDR3 is CSVCPGQGVYEQYF. CDR3 nucleotide sequence: TGCAGCGTCTGTCCGGGACAGGGGGTCTACGAGCAGTACTTC.